The next 23 T cell receptor beta chains were all read from a single sample in a study of T cell changes during pregnancy in multiple sclerosis (dated by TCRdb to about 2019). Library preparation was by the immunoSEQ multiplex PCR assay. Held by TCRdb, this immuneACCESS table contains in-frame sequences only and omits some clones. Under half of the omission traces to an unresolved V gene where checked; the cause of the rest is unknown. In all, the sample holds 95,000 to 100,000 clones, and 75% to 95% of those were seen once. The ten top clones hold 3% to 3.5% of the sample. The source material was peripheral blood, sampled in the second trimester of pregnancy. These TCRs come from a female donor with multiple sclerosis, enrolled in a pregnancy study.

This rearrangement joins TRBV2 to TRBJ2-2; 12 bases are shared with TRBD1. There are 15 residues in the CDR3. After removal of 6 bases from V and 7 bases from J, the junction contained 6 bases not matched to a gene. The germline V gene encodes CDR1 SNHLY and CDR2 FYNNEI. CDR3 amino acids: CASRTGTGGNGELFF. The CDR3 DNA reads TGTGCCAGCAGGACCGGGACAGGGGGCAACGGGGAGCTGTTTTTT. Drawing the rest from reference TRBV2 and TRBJ2-2, the complete variable domain is EPEVTQTPSHQVTQMGQEVILRCVPISNHLYFYWYRQILGQKVEFLVSFYNNEISEKSEIFDDQFSVERPDGSNFTLKIRSTKLEDSAMYFCASRTGTGGNGELFFGEGSRLTVL.

This chain joins TRBV7-9 and TRBJ1-5, with 8 bases fitting TRBD1. Germline loops: CDR1 SEHNR, CDR2 FQNEAQ (reference sequence). Trimming cost V 3 bases and J 2 bases; bases outside gene matches: 6. CDR3 size: 16 residues. The CDR3 spells CASSFGQGGGNQPQHF. The CDR3 nucleotides read TGTGCCAGCAGCTTTGGACAGGGCGGCGGCAATCAGCCCCAGCATTTT.

The genes are TRBV19 and TRBJ1-5; D remains unclear. The CDR3 extends over 13 amino acids. Between the trimmed V and J ends, which lost 8 bases and 0 bases, there was a span of 8 bases. Per germline, CDR1 LNHDA and CDR2 SQIVND (reference sequence). The CDR3 loop reads CASAAYSNQPQHF. CDR3 coding DNA: TGTGCCAGTGCCGCCTATAGCAATCAGCCCCAGCATTTT.

The genes are TRBV7-9 and TRBJ2-1, with a weak D call TRBD2 (5 bases). Trimming removed 5 bases from V and 3 bases from J, with 17 bases in between. CDR1 and CDR2 from the germline V gene are SEHNR and FQNEAQ (reference sequence). The CDR3 contains 16 residues. CDR3 amino acids: CASSPFGRGNYNEQFF. The DNA of the CDR3 is TGTGCCAGCAGCCCTTTTGGCCGGGGTAACTACAATGAGCAGTTCTTC.

This clone appeared a single time. The chain links TRBV7-6 to TRBJ2-7; D possibly corresponds to TRBD2 (5 bases). CDR1 is SGHVS and CDR2 is FNYEAQ in the germline V gene. The CDR3 totals 13 residues. V lost 5 bases, J lost 6 bases, and 14 bases lay in between. Here the CDR3 reads CASSLRDHLEQYF. The CDR3 region has the DNA TGTGCCAGCAGCCTTCGGGATCACCTCGAGCAGTACTTC.

V usage is TRBV2 and J usage is TRBJ2-2; 8 bases agree with TRBD1. Germline CDR1 is SNHLY and CDR2 is FYNNEI. CDR3 length: 15 residues. The trim removed 3 bases at V and 1 base at J, leaving 1 base unmatched. CDR3 nucleotides: TGTGCCAGCAGTGAGGACAGGGAGAACACCGGGGAGCTGTTTTTT. It encodes CASSEDRENTGELFF.

This chain links TRBV15 with TRBJ2-1; 8 positions match TRBD1. Germline V gives CDR1 LNHNV, CDR2 YYDKDF (reference sequence). CDR3 length: 16 amino acids. The J segment lost 1 base and the V segment lost 1 base, leaving 3 bases of the junction unmatched. The CDR3 DNA reads as TGTGCCACCAGCAGAGGAGACAGGGGTTCCTACAATGAGCAGTTCTTC. Translation: CATSRGDRGSYNEQFF.

The chain couples TRBV5-1 to TRBJ2-7; D gene unclear. The CDR3 has 15 residues. Germline V gives CDR1 SGHRS, CDR2 YFSETQ. Trimming cost V 0 bases and J 2 bases, with 12 bases left between them. CDR3 in DNA: TGCGCCAGCAGCTTGGCCGCAGGAAAGCCCTACGAGCAGTACTTC. Translating it yields CASSLAAGKPYEQYF.

The V and J genes are TRBV18 and TRBJ2-5, with a tentative D call TRBD2 (6 bases). V dropped 3 bases and J dropped 1 base, with 6 bases sitting between them. CDR1 and CDR2 (germline): KGHSH, LQKENI. This CDR3 comprises 13 residues. The CDR3 region is CASSPGLQETQYF. CDR3 coding DNA: TGTGCCAGCTCACCGGGACTCCAAGAGACCCAGTACTTC. Drawing the rest from reference TRBV18 and TRBJ2-5, the complete variable domain is NAGVMQNPRHLVRRRGQEARLRCSPMKGHSHVYWYRQLPEEGLKFMVYLQKENIIDESGMPKERFSAEFPKEGPSILRIQQVVRGDSAAYFCASSPGLQETQYFGPGTRLLVL.

J is TRBJ1-5 and V is TRBV5-6, with D tentatively TRBD1 (5 bases). V was pared by 1 base and J by 7 bases, with 21 bases between. The germline V gene has CDR1 SGHDT and CDR2 YYEEEE. The CDR3 covers 17 residues. The CDR3 DNA is TGTGCCAGCAGCTTGTACCGGGCCTATGGGGCGGGACAGCCCCAGCATTTT. This encodes CASSLYRAYGAGQPQHF.

The rearrangement links TRBV19 to TRBJ1-5; D gene ambiguous. This CDR3 has 17 amino acids. Germline CDR1 and CDR2: LNHDA and SQIVND (reference sequence). Trimming removed 5 bases from V and 0 bases from J, with 17 bases in between. The CDR3 loop is CASSPTATPGSNQPQHF. CDR3 nucleotides: TGTGCCAGTAGTCCGACGGCGACCCCGGGTAGCAATCAGCCCCAGCATTTT.

The V and J genes are TRBV29-1 and TRBJ1-5; 11 positions match TRBD1. The V segment lost 7 bases and the J segment 6 bases; nucleotides outside the gene matches: 8. CDR1 is SQVTM, CDR2 ANQGSEA, per germline. The CDR3 consists of 14 residues. CDR3 in DNA: TGCAGCGCCTGGACAGGGGGCCAGGGTCAGCCCCAGCATTTT. Amino acids: CSAWTGGQGQPQHF.

This clone occurred once. One end of the junction fails to match germline, which may point to a read error. The chain combines TRBV7-7 with TRBJ1-5; a weak D match, TRBD1 (5 bases). Germline CDR1 reads SSHAT; CDR2 reads FNYEAQ (reference sequence). The CDR3 is 17 residues long. In DNA, the CDR3 is TGTGCTAGCAGCTTAGCCCTTAGGGGCAGTAGCAATCAGCCCCAGCATTTT. Translation: CASSLALRGSSNQPQHF.

This sequence joins TRBV28 and TRBJ1-5; 7 bases agree with TRBD1. CDR1 MDHEN and CDR2 SYDVKM come from the germline V gene. The CDR3 runs to 15 residues. V gave up 5 bases and J gave up 4 bases; unmatched junction bases: 8. The CDR3 DNA sequence: TGTGCCAGCAGTCCGCGACAGGGACAGAATCAGCCCCAGCATTTT. It encodes CASSPRQGQNQPQHF.

The chain has TRBV7-6 and TRBJ1-1; 7 bases line up with TRBD1. The V gene end was trimmed by 8 bases and the J gene end by 1 base; junction bases not matched to a gene: 7. Germline loops: CDR1 SGHVS, CDR2 FNYEAQ. The CDR3 has 14 residues. The CDR3 region is CASRPGQQNTEAFF. The CDR3 bases are TGTGCCAGCCGACCGGGACAGCAGAACACTGAAGCTTTCTTT. The whole variable domain, filled in from reference TRBV7-6 and TRBJ1-1, reads GAGVSQSPRYKVTKRGQDVALRCDPISGHVSLYWYRQALGQGPEFLTYFNYEAQQDKSGLPNDRFSAERPEGSISTLTIQRTEQRDSAMYRCASRPGQQNTEAFFGQGTRLTVV.

The rearrangement links TRBV30 to TRBJ1-2; D might be TRBD1 (5 bases). The germline V gene has CDR1 GTSNPN and CDR2 SVGIG (reference sequence). This CDR3 spans 11 amino acids. The V gene lost 4 bases and the J gene lost 8 bases, with 11 bases spanning the gap. CDR3 DNA: TGTGCCTGGAAGGCAGGGCAGGGCTACACCTTC. This sequence encodes CAWKAGQGYTF.

This chain uses TRBV27 with TRBJ2-5; D remains ambiguous. V was pared by 6 bases and J by 5 bases, with 16 bases between. Germline V gene sequence: CDR1 MNHEY, CDR2 SMNVEV (reference sequence). The CDR3 length is 14 residues. The CDR3 loop is CASSDSLDWETQYF. CDR3 sequence (DNA): TGTGCCAGCAGCGATTCCCTAGATTGGGAGACCCAGTACTTC.

The chain couples TRBV11-2 to TRBJ1-4; 10 bases are shared with TRBD1. In germline, CDR1 is SGHAT, CDR2 FQNNGV. The trim removed 5 bases at V and 8 bases at J, leaving 5 bases unmatched. This CDR3 spans 14 amino acids. As DNA, the CDR3 is TGTGCCAGCAGCCCGACAGGGGGCAGCGAAAAACTGTTTTTT. Its protein is CASSPTGGSEKLFF.

V usage is TRBV28 and J usage is TRBJ1-1; 7 bases agree with TRBD1. V trimming: 6 bases; J trimming: 1 base; junction bases outside the gene matches: 5. Per germline, CDR1 MDHEN and CDR2 SYDVKM. CDR3 size: 14 residues. CDR3 nucleotide sequence: TGTGCCAGCAGACAACACAGGGGGAACACTGAAGCTTTCTTT. Translated, it gives CASRQHRGNTEAFF.

The chain has TRBV9 and TRBJ2-3; tentatively, D is TRBD2 (8 bases). V was trimmed by 0 bases and J by 4 bases, leaving 24 bases between them. Germline V lookup: CDR1 SGDLS, CDR2 YYNGEE. The CDR3 runs to 19 residues. Written as DNA, the CDR3 is TGTGCCAGCAGCGTAGGTGCGGGGGGCGACAGGGTCTATTCAGATACGCAGTATTTT. Translation gives CASSVGAGGDRVYSDTQYF.

The V gene is TRBV5-1, the J gene TRBJ1-1; 8 nucleotides agree with TRBD1. Germline loops: CDR1 SGHRS, CDR2 YFSETQ. J lost 1 base, V lost 1 base, and 15 bases had no gene match. CDR3 length equals 19 residues. As DNA, the CDR3 is TGCGCCAGCAGCTTGAAGCAAGGAGGGGCAGGGGGCAAGAACACTGAAGCTTTCTTT. Translating gives CASSLKQGGAGGKNTEAFF.

The chain has TRBV9 and TRBJ2-3, with 13 bases identical to TRBD2. V was pared by 2 bases and J by 2 bases, with 5 bases of the junction left unmatched. CDR1 SGDLS and CDR2 YYNGEE come from the germline V gene. The CDR3 is 17 amino acids. The CDR3 loop reads CASSVRGLAGLTDTQYF. CDR3 sequence (DNA): TGTGCCAGCAGCGTTAGGGGACTAGCGGGGCTCACAGATACGCAGTATTTT.

This clone was detected a few times. V gene TRBV7-2 combines with J gene TRBJ2-7; 9 nucleotides match TRBD2. J lost 0 bases, V lost 3 bases, and 3 bases had no gene match. The germline gives CDR1 SGHTA, CDR2 FQGNSA. The CDR3 has 15 residues. CDR3 region: CASSFSGRGSYEQYF. The CDR3 DNA is TGTGCCAGCAGCTTTAGCGGGAGAGGCTCCTACGAGCAGTACTTC.